Below, 12 T cell receptor beta chains from the same sample are listed, as sequenced in a study of blood T cells in healthy people across ages. A second roughly 6 to 11 cycle PCR used barcoded and J-beta primers. TCRdb fed the 5' RACE reads into MiXCR, producing one record per CDR3 protein. The sample shows roughly 570,000 distinct CDR3 sequences, about 25% of them seen only once. Sequences were obtained from blood. These receptors were taken from a woman aged 70-85 years in good health.

This clonotype was counted between two and nine times. The V and J genes are TRBV4-1 and TRBJ2-5, with TRBD2 matching 14 bases. CDR1 and CDR2 (germline): MGHRA, YSYEKL. The CDR3 has 19 amino acids. The ends lost 1 base at V and 1 base at J; junction bases unmatched: 8. This CDR3 reads CASSQAATSGGAPQETQYF. The DNA for the CDR3 is TGCGCCAGCAGCCAAGCAGCGACTAGCGGGGGGGCCCCCCAAGAGACCCAGTACTTC.

The chain is built from TRBV11-1 and TRBJ2-5, with TRBD1 matching 7 bases. In germline, CDR1 is SGHAT, CDR2 FQDESV (reference sequence). Germline trimming cut 5 bases from V and 0 bases from J; bases unmatched to any gene: 6. The CDR3 sequence is 15 residues long. The CDR3 DNA reads TGTGCCAGCAGCCACGGGACAGTCGACCAAGAGACCCAGTACTTC. As protein: CASSHGTVDQETQYF.

The CDR3 sequence is CASSPSSGSTDTQYF. The CDR3 DNA reads TGTGCCAGCTCACCCTCTAGCGGTAGCACAGATACGCAGTATTTT. The rearrangement uses TRBV18 and TRBJ2-3, with TRBD2 matching 7 bases. This CDR3 spans 15 amino acids. V lost 3 bases and J lost 0; bases outside the gene matches: 3. The V gene's germline CDR1 is KGHSH and CDR2 LQKENI. Using reference TRBV18 and TRBJ2-3 for the parts outside the CDR3, the full variable domain is NAGVMQNPRHLVRRRGQEARLRCSPMKGHSHVYWYRQLPEEGLKFMVYLQKENIIDESGMPKERFSAEFPKEGPSILRIQQVVRGDSAAYFCASSPSSGSTDTQYFGPGTRLTVL.

The chain uses TRBV20-1 and TRBJ2-3; 16 bases agree with TRBD2. The CDR3 length is 15 residues. CDR1 DFQATT and CDR2 SNEGSKA come from the germline V gene (reference sequence). V was pared by 5 bases and J by 6 bases, with 5 bases of the junction left unmatched. This CDR3 reads CSAGTSGGALDTQYF. DNA of the CDR3: TGCAGTGCTGGGACTAGCGGGGGGGCCTTGGATACGCAGTATTTT.

This clonotype has only a few counts. The J gene is TRBJ2-2, the V gene TRBV12-3 or TRBV12-4, with D possibly matching TRBD1 (6 bases). Trimming removed 1 base at V and 2 bases at J, with 11 bases between. This CDR3 is 16 amino acids long. This chain's CDR3 is CASSLGLGTNTGELFF. In DNA, the CDR3 is TGTGCCAGCAGTTTAGGACTGGGGACAAACACCGGGGAGCTGTTTTTT.

The chain employs TRBV20-1 and TRBJ1-1; possibly TRBD1 for D (5 bases). CDR3 size: 13 residues. Germline loops: CDR1 DFQATT, CDR2 SNEGSKA (reference sequence). The V gene lost 4 bases and the J gene lost 0 bases, with 9 bases spanning the gap. The CDR3 here is CSATDSLNTEAFF. As DNA, the CDR3 is TGCAGTGCTACCGACAGCTTGAACACTGAAGCTTTCTTT.

CDR3 in amino acids: CASSSGTGVYGYTF. The CDR3 coding sequence is TGTGCCAGCAGCTCAGGGACAGGTGTCTATGGCTACACCTTC. This chain connects TRBV7-6 to TRBJ1-2; 8 bases match TRBD1. This CDR3 contains 14 residues. The germline gives CDR1 SGHVS, CDR2 FNYEAQ. V gave up 4 bases and J gave up 4 bases; unmatched junction bases: 5.

Concerning this clonotype: One end of the junction fails to match germline, which may point to a read error. The rearrangement links TRBV15 to TRBJ2-4; no definite D call. The CDR3 covers 14 residues. CDR1 is LNHNV, CDR2 YYDKDF, per germline (reference sequence). The CDR3 protein is CATSAQTSDNIQYF. CDR3 DNA: TGCGCCACCAGCGCCCAAACATCGGATAACATTCAGTACTTC. The variable domain in full, with the rest retrieved from reference TRBV15 and TRBJ2-4, is DAMVIQNPRYQVTQFGKPVTLSCSQTLNHNVMYWYQQKSSQAPKLLFHYYDKDFNNEADTPDNFQSRRPNTSFCFLDIRSPGLGDTAMYLCATSAQTSDNIQYFGAGTRLSVL.

This clonotype was seen a handful of times. V is TRBV29-1 and J is TRBJ1-2; the D gene is possibly TRBD1 (5 bases). The germline V and J ends were trimmed by 6 bases and 1 base, with 6 bases remaining between them. The CDR3 sequence is 11 residues long. The germline gives CDR1 SQVTM, CDR2 ANQGSEA. The CDR3 region is CSVGDNYGYTF. Here the CDR3 DNA reads TGCAGCGTGGGGGATAACTATGGCTACACCTTC.

The sample holds a few counts of this clonotype. The genes are TRBV28 and TRBJ2-3; D remains unclear. The V end lost 1 base, the J end lost 3 bases, and 11 bases lay between the germline ends. The CDR3 length is 15 residues. Germline V gene lookup returns CDR1 MDHEN and CDR2 SYDVKM. The CDR3 DNA reads TGTGCCAGCAGTTTATCTTCGCGGCTGACAGATACGCAGTATTTT. Its protein is CASSLSSRLTDTQYF.

The chain uses TRBV12-3 or TRBV12-4 and TRBJ2-2, with TRBD2 matching 7 bases. The CDR3 covers 15 residues. The V and J ends lost 8 bases and 0 bases, in that order; junction bases with no gene match: 6. CDR3: CASGRDYSNTGELFF. The CDR3 nucleotides read TGTGCCAGCGGAAGGGACTACTCGAACACCGGGGAGCTGTTTTTT.

This clonotype was counted only a few times. The chain uses TRBV12-3 or TRBV12-4 and TRBJ1-5, with D hard to call. This CDR3 comprises 15 residues. The ends were cut back, 5 bases at V and 0 bases at J, with 11 bases in the middle. The CDR3 sequence: CASSISGNSNQPQHF. CDR3 nucleotide sequence: TGTGCCAGCAGTATTTCGGGAAATAGCAATCAGCCCCAGCATTTT.